The T cell receptor (beta chain) under discussion was sequenced for a study of Graves' ophthalmopathy and Graves' hyperthyroidism (dated by TCRdb to the late 2010s). Broadly, across the study: Peripheral blood was collected at initial diagnosis, prior to any treatment. To tell Graves' ophthalmopathy apart from Graves' hyperthyroidism, and to predict which patients would progress to ophthalmopathy, the study relied on TCR beta repertoire signatures. In total, some 130 blood samples were TCR-sequenced: some 43 ophthalmopathy, some 72 hyperthyroidism and some 17 hyperthyroidism-to-ophthalmopathy patients. To explore V-J signatures that separate ophthalmopathy from hyperthyroidism, a discovery set of fewer than 110 patients was enrolled, consisting of 43 with ophthalmopathy and roughly 57 with stable hyperthyroidism. For independent validation, a separate cohort was made up of 18 hyperthyroidism patients plus 17 patients who later progressed from hyperthyroidism to ophthalmopathy. In roughly 6 hyperthyroidism patients, T-cell repertoires of thyroid tissue and blood were compared. Once sampling was done, hyperthyroidism patients were given methimazole at a starting dose of 30 mg daily, while ophthalmopathy patients were given high-dose intravenous methylprednisolone. The roughly 100 discovery patients were divided at random into training and test sets in a 7:3 ratio. General findings and caveats noted by the study authors: In validation, the model predicted ophthalmopathy progression with about 71% sensitivity and 72% to 80% specificity; some 13 predicted patients were CT-confirmed with GO in a median of approximately six months. In cross-validation, the 13-signature model distinguished ophthalmopathy from stable hyperthyroidism with about 90% sensitivity and about 81% specificity, while in the test set the corresponding values were about 80% and 75%. Among expanded thyroid clonotypes with frequency above 0.001, most also showed up in blood, which suggests that blood repertoires may reflect the thyroid immune response. No statistical method was used to predetermine the sample size, and group allocation was not hidden from the investigators.

Hyperthyroidism was considered stable if no progression to ophthalmopathy occurred within 18 months of follow-up. Hyperthyroidism patients were newly diagnosed, with disease duration under 2 months, and aged 18 to 65 years. Patients with other autoimmune diseases, uncontrolled infections, pregnancy or lactation were excluded. Clinical symptoms, serum thyroxine, TRAb, thyroid ultrasound and orbital computed tomography formed the basis of the diagnosis. Using Ficoll-Paque density gradient centrifugation, PBMCs were isolated from approximately 11 ml of fresh peripheral blood. Total RNA was extracted with Trizol reagent and quality-checked on an Agilent 2100 Bioanalyzer. For repertoire sequencing, the TCR beta CDR3 regions were amplified from RNA transcripts. The first round of RT-PCR was done with HTBI primers and the Qiagen OneStep RT-PCR kit, and was followed by a second round of multiplex PCR, then size selection and purification. Libraries were sequenced paired-end with 100 bp reads on an Illumina HiSeq2000. Processing in the source paper ran as follows. Reads were processed with SOAPnuke, discarding reads with adapters, uncalled bases, mean Phred below 15, or no exact constant-primer or identifier match. High-quality paired reads were merged with COPE v1.2.5. Each unique nucleotide sequence was treated as a clonotype, and MiTCR v1.1 was used to align the clonotypes to the IMGT TRB V, D and J references. The analysis was limited to V-J combinations with a frequency above 0.0001, which together covered around 99% of the repertoires. A TCR clonal expansion and chaos score per V-J combination was defined as the ratio of F50 clonal expansion to chaos observed in the TCRdist matrix. Welch's t-statistics and random forest were used to reduce the features to about twelve V-J combinations, which were then used as input to a naive Bayes classifier. The Morisita-Horn index was used to measure how similar the thyroid and blood repertoires were. Using fastp trimming at Q25 and MiXCR clonotype assembly, TCRdb reanalyzed the public sequencing data and kept in-frame beta chains. Every distinct CDR3 protein forms one entry, paired with its most common genes and DNA. None of the V and J calls come from the authors' own analysis; TCRdb made them. In this sample the table shows roughly 410,000 distinct CDR3 sequences, about 16% of which occur a single time. In total, the top ten clones hold roughly 7% of the sample.

This clonotype was seen a few times. No cognate antigen has been identified for it. The input lacks base qualities; no much larger clone sits a single base away. Trimming at the junction amounts to 3 bases on V and 5 bases on J, and the germline ends lie 5 bases apart. Spanning cysteine to phenylalanine, the CDR3 consists of 13 amino acids. CDR3 DNA only is kept here, 39 bases in frame from base 1. Per the germline V gene, ENHRY is the CDR1 and SYGVKD is the CDR2. The sequence came from a woman aged 18-29 years with stable Graves' hyperthyroidism. Donor details come from another sample of the same person, matched by shared clones. The chain is encoded by TRBV10-3 joined to TRBJ1-6; no D gene can be assigned with confidence. The sample taken for sequencing was peripheral blood. The CDR3: CAISDQNNSPLHF. The nucleotide sequence reads TGTGCCATCAGTGATCAGAATAATTCACCCCTCCACTTT.